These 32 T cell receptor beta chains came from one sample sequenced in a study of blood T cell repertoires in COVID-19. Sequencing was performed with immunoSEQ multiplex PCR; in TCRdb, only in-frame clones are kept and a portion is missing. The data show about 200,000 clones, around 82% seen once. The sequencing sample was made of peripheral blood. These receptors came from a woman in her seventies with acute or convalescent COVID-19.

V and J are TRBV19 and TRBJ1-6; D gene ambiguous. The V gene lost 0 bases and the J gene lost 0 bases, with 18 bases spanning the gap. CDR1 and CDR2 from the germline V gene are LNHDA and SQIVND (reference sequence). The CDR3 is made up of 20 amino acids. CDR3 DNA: TGTGCCAGTAGTATAGATCTATTCAAGCAACAGAGCTCCTATAATTCACCCCTCCACTTT. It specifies CASSIDLFKQQSSYNSPLHF.

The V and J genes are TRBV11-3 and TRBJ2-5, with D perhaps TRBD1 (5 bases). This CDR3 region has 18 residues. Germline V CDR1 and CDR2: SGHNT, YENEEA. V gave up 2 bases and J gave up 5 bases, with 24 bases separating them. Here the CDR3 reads CASSLRKGRFSPGETQYF. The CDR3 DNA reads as TGTGCCAGCAGCTTAAGGAAGGGGCGTTTTTCCCCTGGGGAGACCCAGTACTTC.

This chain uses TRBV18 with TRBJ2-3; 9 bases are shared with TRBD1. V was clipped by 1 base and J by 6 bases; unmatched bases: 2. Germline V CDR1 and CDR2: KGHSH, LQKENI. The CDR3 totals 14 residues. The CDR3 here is CASSPLGQGDTQYF. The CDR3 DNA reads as TGTGCCAGCTCACCACTGGGACAGGGCGATACGCAGTATTTT.

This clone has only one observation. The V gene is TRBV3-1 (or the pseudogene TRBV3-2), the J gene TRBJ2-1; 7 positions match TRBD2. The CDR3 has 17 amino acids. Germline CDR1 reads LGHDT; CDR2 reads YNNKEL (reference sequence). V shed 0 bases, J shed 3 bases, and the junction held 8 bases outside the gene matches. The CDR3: CASSQDPRGSGYNEQFF. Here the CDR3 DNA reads TGTGCCAGCAGCCAAGATCCTCGCGGGAGTGGCTACAATGAGCAGTTCTTC.

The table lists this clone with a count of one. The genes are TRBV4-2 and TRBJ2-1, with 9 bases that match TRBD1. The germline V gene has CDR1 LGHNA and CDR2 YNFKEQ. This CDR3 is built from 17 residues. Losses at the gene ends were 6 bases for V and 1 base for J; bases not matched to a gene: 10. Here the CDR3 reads CASSLISGTGSYNEQFF. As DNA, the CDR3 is TGTGCCAGCAGTCTCATAAGCGGGACAGGGTCCTACAATGAGCAGTTCTTC.

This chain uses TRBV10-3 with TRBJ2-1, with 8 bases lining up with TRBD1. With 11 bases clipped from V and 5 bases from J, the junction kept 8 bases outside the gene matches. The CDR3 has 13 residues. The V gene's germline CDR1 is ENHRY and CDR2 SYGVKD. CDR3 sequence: CAVGTGTNNEQFF. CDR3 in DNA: TGTGCCGTCGGGACAGGTACTAACAATGAGCAGTTCTTC.

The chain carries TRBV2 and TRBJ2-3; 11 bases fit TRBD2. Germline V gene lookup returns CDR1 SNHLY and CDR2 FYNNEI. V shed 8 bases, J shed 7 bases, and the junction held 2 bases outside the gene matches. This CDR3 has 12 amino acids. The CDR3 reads CASRLAGNTQYF. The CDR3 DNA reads TGTGCCAGCCGACTAGCGGGGAATACGCAGTATTTT.

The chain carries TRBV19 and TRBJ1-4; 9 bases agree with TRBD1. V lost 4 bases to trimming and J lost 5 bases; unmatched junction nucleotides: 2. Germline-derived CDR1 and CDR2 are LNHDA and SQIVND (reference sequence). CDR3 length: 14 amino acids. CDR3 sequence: CASSTTGGNEKLFF. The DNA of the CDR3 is TGTGCCAGTAGTACGACAGGGGGGAATGAAAAACTGTTTTTT.

CDR3 coding DNA: TGCAGCGTCAGGGACAGGGGGGAGGGCATTCAGTACTTC. Amino acid sequence: CSVRDRGEGIQYF. The chain combines TRBV29-1 with TRBJ2-4; 11 bases line up with TRBD1. Trimming removed 6 bases from V and 9 bases from J; junction bases left unmatched: 7. The V gene's germline CDR1 is SQVTM and CDR2 ANQGSEA. The CDR3 covers 13 residues.

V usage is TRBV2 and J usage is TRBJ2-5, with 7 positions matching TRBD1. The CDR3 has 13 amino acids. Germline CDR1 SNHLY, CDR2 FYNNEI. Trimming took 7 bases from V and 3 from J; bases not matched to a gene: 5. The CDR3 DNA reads TGTGCCAGCAAGGGACAGTTGAAAGAGACCCAGTACTTC. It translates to CASKGQLKETQYF.

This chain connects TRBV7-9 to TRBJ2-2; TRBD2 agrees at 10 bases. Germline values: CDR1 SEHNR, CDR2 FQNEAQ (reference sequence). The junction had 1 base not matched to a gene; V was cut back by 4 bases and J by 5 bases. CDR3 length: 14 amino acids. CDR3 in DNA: TGTGCCAGCAGCTCGGGACTAGCGACCGGGGAGCTGTTTTTT. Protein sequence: CASSSGLATGELFF. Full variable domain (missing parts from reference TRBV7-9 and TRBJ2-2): DTGVSQNPRHKITKRGQNVTFRCDPISEHNRLYWYRQTLGQGPEFLTYFQNEAQLEKSRLLSDRFSAERPKGSFSTLEIQRTEQGDSAMYLCASSSGLATGELFFGEGSRLTVL.

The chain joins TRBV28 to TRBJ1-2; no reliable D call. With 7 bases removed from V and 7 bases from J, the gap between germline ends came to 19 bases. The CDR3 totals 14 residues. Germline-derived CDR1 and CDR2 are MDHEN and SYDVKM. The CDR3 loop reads CASIGTVAPGGYTF. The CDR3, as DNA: TGTGCCAGCATCGGAACAGTCGCCCCCGGTGGCTACACCTTC.

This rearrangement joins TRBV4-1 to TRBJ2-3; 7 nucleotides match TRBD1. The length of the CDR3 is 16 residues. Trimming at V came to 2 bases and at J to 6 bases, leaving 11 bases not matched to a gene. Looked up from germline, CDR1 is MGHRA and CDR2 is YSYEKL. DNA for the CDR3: TGCGCCAGCAGCCAACCCCCCGGGAAGACAGGGGATACGCAGTATTTT. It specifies CASSQPPGKTGDTQYF.

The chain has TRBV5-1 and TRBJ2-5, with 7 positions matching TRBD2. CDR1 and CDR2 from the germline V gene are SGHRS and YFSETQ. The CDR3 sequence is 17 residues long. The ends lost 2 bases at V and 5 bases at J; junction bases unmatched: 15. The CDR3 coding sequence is TGCGCCAGCAGCTTCTCAGTTGGCCCGAGCGGGACGGAGACCCAGTACTTC. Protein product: CASSFSVGPSGTETQYF.

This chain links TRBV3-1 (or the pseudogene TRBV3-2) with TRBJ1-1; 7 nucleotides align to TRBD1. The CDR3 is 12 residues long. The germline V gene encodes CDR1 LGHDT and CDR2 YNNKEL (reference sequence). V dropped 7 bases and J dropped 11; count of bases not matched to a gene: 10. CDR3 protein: CASITKGGGAFF. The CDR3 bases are TGTGCCAGCATCACAAAAGGGGGCGGGGCTTTCTTT.

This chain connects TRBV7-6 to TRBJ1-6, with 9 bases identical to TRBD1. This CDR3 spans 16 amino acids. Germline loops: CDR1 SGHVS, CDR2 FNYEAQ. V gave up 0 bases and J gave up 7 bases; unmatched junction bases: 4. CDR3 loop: CASSLAPGQGNSPLHF. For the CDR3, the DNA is TGTGCCAGCAGCTTAGCTCCGGGACAGGGAAATTCACCCCTCCACTTT.

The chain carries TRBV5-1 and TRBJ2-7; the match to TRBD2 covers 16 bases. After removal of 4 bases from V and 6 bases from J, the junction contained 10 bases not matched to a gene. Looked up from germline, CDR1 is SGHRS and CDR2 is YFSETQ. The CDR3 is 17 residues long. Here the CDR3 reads CASSPPGLAGGEGEQYF. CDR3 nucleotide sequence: TGCGCCAGCAGCCCGCCGGGACTAGCGGGAGGGGAAGGCGAGCAGTACTTC.

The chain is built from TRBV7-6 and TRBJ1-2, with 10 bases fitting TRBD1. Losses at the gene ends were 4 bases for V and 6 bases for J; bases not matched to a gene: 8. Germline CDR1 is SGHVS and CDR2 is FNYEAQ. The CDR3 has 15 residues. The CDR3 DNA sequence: TGTGCCAGCAGCTCCAGAACCGGGACAGGGGATGGCTACACCTTC. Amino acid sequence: CASSSRTGTGDGYTF. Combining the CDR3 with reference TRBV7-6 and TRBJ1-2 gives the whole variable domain GAGVSQSPRYKVTKRGQDVALRCDPISGHVSLYWYRQALGQGPEFLTYFNYEAQQDKSGLPNDRFSAERPEGSISTLTIQRTEQRDSAMYRCASSSRTGTGDGYTFGSGTRLTVV.

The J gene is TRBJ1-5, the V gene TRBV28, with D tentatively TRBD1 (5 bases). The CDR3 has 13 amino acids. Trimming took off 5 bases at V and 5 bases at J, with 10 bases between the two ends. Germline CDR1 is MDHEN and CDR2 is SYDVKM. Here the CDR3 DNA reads TGTGCCAGCAGTCTAACAGGTTATCAGCCCCAGCATTTT. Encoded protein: CASSLTGYQPQHF.

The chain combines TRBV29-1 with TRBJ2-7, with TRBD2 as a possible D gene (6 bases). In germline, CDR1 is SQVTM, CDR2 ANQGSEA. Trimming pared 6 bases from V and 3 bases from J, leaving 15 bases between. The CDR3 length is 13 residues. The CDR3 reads CSVAGRQHYEQYF. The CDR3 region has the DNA TGCAGCGTGGCGGGACGGCAACACTACGAGCAGTACTTC.

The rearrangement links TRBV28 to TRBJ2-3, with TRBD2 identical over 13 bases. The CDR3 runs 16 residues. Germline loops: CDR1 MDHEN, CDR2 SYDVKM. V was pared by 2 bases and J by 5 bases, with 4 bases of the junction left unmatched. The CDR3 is CASSLGTSGVGDTQYF. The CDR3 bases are TGTGCCAGCAGTTTAGGGACTAGCGGGGTAGGAGATACGCAGTATTTT. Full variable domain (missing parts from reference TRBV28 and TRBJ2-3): DVKVTQSSRYLVKRTGEKVFLECVQDMDHENMFWYRQDPGLGLRLIYFSYDVKMKEKGDIPEGYSVSREKKERFSLILESASTNQTSMYLCASSLGTSGVGDTQYFGPGTRLTVL.

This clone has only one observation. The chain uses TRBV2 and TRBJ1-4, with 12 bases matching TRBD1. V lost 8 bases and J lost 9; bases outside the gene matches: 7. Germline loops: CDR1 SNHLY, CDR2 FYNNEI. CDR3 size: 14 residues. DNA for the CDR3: TGTGCCAGCGGGGGACAGGGGGCAGTGAAAAAACTGTTTTTT. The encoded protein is CASGGQGAVKKLFF.

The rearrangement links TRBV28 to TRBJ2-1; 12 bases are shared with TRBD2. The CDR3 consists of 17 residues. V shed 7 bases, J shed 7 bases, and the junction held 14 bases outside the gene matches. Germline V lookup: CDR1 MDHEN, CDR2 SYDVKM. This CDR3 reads CASIDEGGLAGGNEQFF. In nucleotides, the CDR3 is TGTGCCAGCATTGACGAGGGGGGCCTAGCGGGAGGGAATGAGCAGTTCTTC.

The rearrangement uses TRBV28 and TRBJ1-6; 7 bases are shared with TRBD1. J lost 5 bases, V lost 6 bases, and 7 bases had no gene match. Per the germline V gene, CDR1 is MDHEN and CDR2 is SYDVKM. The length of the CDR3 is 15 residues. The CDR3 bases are TGTGCCAGCAGCCCATCCGGGACAGATAATTCACCCCTCCACTTT. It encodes CASSPSGTDNSPLHF.

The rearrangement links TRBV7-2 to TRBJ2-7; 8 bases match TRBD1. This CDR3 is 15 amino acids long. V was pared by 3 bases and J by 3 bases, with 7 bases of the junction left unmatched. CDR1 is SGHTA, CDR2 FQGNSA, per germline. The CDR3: CASSFGSGGFYEQYF. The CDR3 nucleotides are TGTGCCAGCAGCTTTGGGTCAGGGGGCTTCTACGAGCAGTACTTC.

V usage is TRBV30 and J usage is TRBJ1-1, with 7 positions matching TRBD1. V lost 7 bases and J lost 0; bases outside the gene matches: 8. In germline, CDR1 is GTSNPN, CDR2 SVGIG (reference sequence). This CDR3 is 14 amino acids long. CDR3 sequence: CAYGQAILNTEAFF. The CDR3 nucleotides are TGTGCCTACGGACAGGCGATTCTGAACACTGAAGCTTTCTTT.

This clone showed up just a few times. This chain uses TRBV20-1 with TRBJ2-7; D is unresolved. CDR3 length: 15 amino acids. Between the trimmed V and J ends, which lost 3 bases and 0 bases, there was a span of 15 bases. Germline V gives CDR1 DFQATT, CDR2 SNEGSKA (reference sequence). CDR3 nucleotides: TGCAGTGCTAGTTTGCCACTGAGGAGCTCCTACGAGCAGTACTTC. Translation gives CSASLPLRSSYEQYF.

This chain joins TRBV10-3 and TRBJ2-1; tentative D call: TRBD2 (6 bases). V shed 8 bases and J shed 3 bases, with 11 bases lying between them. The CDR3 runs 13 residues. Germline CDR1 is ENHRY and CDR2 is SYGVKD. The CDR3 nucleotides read TGTGCCATCGGAGGGGACCGCTACAATGAGCAGTTCTTC. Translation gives CAIGGDRYNEQFF.

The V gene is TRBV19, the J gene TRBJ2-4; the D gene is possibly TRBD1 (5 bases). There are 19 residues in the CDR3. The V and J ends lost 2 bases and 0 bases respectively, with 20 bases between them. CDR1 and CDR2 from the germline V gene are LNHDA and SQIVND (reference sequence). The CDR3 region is CASSIRGGSVYIAKNIQYF. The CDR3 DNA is TGTGCCAGTAGTATAAGGGGTGGAAGCGTTTACATAGCCAAAAACATTCAGTACTTC.

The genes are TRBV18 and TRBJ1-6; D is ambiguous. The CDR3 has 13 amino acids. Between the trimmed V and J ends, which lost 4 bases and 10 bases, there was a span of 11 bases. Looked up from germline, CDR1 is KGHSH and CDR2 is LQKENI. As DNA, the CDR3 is TGTGCCAGCTCACGCGCAACGAGGTCACCCCTCCACTTT. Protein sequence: CASSRATRSPLHF.

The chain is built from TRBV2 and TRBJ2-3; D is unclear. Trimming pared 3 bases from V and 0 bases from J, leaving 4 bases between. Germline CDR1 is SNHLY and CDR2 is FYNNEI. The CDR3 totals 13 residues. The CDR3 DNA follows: TGTGCCAGCAGTGACAGAAGCACAGATACGCAGTATTTT. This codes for CASSDRSTDTQYF.

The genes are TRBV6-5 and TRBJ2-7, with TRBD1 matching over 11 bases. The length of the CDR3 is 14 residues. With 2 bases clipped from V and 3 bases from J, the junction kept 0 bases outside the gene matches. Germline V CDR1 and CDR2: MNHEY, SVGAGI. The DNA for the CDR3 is TGTGCCAGCAGTTACGGGACAGGGGGCTACGAGCAGTACTTC. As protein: CASSYGTGGYEQYF.